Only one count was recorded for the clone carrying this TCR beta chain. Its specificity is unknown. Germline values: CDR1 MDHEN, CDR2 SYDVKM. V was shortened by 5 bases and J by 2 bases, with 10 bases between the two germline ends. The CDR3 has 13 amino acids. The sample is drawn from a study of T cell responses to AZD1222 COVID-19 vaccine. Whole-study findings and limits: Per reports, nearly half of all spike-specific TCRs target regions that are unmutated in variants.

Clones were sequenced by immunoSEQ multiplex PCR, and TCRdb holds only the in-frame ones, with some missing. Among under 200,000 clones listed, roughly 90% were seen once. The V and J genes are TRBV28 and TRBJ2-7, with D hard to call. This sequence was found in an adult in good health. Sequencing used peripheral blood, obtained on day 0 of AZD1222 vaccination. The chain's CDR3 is CASSLSGPYEQYF. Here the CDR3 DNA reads TGTGCCAGCAGTCTATCTGGTCCCTACGAGCAGTACTTC.